This entry lists 7 T cell receptor beta chains sequenced from one sample in a study of PD-1 blockade in classical Hodgkin lymphoma. Measured with immunoSEQ multiplex PCR; TCRdb has only the in-frame clones, and not every one. The sample includes roughly 15,000 clones, 92% of them seen just once. Time point denoted: newly diagnosed, previously untreated cHL patient sample. Negative magnetic selection isolated CD4+ T cells from thawed PBMCs. The sample taken for sequencing was CD4+ T cells from blood. These receptors came from a human donor with classical Hodgkin lymphoma.

V gene TRBV5-1 combines with J gene TRBJ2-7; 8 nucleotides agree with TRBD1. V shed 0 bases, J shed 6 bases, and the junction held 5 bases outside the gene matches. Germline lookup yields CDR1 SGHRS and CDR2 YFSETQ. The CDR3 is 14 residues long. The CDR3 nucleotides are TGCGCCAGCAGCTTGGGGGGACAGGTCCCCGAGCAGTACTTC. It specifies CASSLGGQVPEQYF.

V is TRBV30 and J is TRBJ2-3; D is undetermined. CDR1 is GTSNPN and CDR2 is SVGIG in the germline V gene (reference sequence). The V and J ends lost 4 bases and 2 bases respectively, with 10 bases between them. There are 13 residues in the CDR3. CDR3: CAWTGPHTDTQYF. The DNA for the CDR3 is TGTGCCTGGACCGGTCCTCACACAGATACGCAGTATTTT.

The chain carries TRBV6-5 and TRBJ2-7, with D perhaps being TRBD1 or TRBD2 (5 bases each). Germline V gene data show CDR1 as MNHEY and CDR2 as SVGAGI. V was pared by 1 base and J by 0 bases, with 10 bases between. This CDR3 region has 15 residues. The CDR3 is CASSYYTGPSYEQYF. The CDR3 bases are TGTGCCAGCAGTTACTATACGGGGCCCTCCTACGAGCAGTACTTC.

In this sample, this clone turned up a few times. V and J are TRBV18 and TRBJ1-4; 9 nucleotides align to TRBD1. The CDR3 totals 16 residues. V lost 2 bases and J lost 4; bases outside the gene matches: 5. Germline V gene lookup returns CDR1 KGHSH and CDR2 LQKENI. CDR3 nucleotides: TGTGCCAGCTCACCATGGACAGGGGCTAATAATGAAAAACTGTTTTTT. This sequence encodes CASSPWTGANNEKLFF. The full variable domain, rest sourced from reference TRBV18 and TRBJ1-4, is NAGVMQNPRHLVRRRGQEARLRCSPMKGHSHVYWYRQLPEEGLKFMVYLQKENIIDESGMPKERFSAEFPKEGPSILRIQQVVRGDSAAYFCASSPWTGANNEKLFFGSGTQLSVL.

The chain carries TRBV21-1 and TRBJ1-5; TRBD1 was called by the table and not checked on the DNA. TRBV21-1 is a listed pseudogene. The CDR3 extends over 13 amino acids. In nucleotides, the CDR3 is TGTGCCAGCGCCGCCAGGGAAGGACAGCCCCAGCATTTT. Amino acids: CASAAREGQPQHF.

The chain employs TRBV30 and TRBJ2-7; 10 positions agree with TRBD2. CDR1 is GTSNPN and CDR2 is SVGIG in the germline V gene (reference sequence). The CDR3 sequence is 14 residues long. V lost 3 bases to trimming and J lost 2 bases; unmatched junction nucleotides: 4. CDR3 nucleotide sequence: TGTGCCTGGAGACAAGCGGGAGGGACCTACGAGCAGTACTTC. Its translation: CAWRQAGGTYEQYF.

V usage is TRBV9 and J usage is TRBJ1-2, with 8 positions matching TRBD1. Trimming took 6 bases from V and 3 from J; bases not matched to a gene: 7. Germline loops: CDR1 SGDLS, CDR2 YYNGEE. The CDR3 length is 14 residues. The chain's CDR3 is CASTNPTGDYGYTF. The DNA for the CDR3 is TGTGCCAGCACCAATCCGACAGGGGACTATGGCTACACCTTC.